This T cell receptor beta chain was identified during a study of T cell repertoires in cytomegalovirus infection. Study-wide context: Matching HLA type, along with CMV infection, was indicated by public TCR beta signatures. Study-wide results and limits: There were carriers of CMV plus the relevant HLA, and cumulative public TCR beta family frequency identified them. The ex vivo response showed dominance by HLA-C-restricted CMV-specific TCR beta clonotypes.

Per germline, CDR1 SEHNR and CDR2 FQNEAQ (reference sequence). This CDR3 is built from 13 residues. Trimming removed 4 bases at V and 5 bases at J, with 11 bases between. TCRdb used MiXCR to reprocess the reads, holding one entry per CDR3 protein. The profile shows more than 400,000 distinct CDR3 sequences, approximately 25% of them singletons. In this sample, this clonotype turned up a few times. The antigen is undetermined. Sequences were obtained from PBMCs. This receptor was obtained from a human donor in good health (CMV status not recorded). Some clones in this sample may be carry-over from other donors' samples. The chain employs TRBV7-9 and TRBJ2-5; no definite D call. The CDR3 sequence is CASSYPRPETQYF. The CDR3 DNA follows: TGTGCCAGCAGCTACCCGCGCCCGGAGACCCAGTACTTC.